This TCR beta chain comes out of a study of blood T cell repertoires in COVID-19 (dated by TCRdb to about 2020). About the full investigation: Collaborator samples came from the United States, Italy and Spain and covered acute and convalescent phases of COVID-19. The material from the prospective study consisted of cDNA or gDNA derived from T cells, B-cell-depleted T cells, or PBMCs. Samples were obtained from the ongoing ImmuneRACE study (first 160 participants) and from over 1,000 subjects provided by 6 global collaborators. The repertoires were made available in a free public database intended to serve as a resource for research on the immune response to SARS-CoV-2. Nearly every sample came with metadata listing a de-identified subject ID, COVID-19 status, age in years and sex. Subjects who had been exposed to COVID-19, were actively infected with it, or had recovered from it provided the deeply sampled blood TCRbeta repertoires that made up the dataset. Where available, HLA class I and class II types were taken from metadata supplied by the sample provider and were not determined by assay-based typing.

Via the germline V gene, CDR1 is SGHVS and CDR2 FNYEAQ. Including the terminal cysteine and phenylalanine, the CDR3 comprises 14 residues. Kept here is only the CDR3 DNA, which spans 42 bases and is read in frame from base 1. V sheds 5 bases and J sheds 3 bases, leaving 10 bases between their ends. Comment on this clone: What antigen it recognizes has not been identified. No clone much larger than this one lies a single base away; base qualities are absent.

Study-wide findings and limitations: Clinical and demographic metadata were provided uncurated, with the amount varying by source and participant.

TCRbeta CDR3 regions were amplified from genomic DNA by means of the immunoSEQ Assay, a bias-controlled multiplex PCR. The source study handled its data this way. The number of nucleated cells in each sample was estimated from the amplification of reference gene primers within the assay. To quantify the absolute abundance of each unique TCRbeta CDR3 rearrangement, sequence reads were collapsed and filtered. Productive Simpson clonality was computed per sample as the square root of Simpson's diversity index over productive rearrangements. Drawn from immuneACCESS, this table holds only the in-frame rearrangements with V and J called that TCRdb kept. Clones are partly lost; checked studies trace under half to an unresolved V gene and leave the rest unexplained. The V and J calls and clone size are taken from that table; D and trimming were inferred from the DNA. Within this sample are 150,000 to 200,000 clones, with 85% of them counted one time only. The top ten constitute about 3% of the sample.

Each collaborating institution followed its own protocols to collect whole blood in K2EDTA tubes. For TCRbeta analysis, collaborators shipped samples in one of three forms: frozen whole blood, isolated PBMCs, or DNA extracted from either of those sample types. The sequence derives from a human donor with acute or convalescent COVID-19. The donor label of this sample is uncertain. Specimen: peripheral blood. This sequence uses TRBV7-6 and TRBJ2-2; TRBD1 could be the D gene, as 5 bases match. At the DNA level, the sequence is TGTGCCAGCAGCCTGAGACAGCACACCGGGGAGCTGTTTTTT. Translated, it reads CASSLRQHTGELFF. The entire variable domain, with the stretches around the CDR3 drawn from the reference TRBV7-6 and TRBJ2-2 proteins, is GAGVSQSPRYKVTKRGQDVALRCDPISGHVSLYWYRQALGQGPEFLTYFNYEAQQDKSGLPNDRFSAERPEGSISTLTIQRTEQRDSAMYRCASSLRQHTGELFFGEGSRLTVL.